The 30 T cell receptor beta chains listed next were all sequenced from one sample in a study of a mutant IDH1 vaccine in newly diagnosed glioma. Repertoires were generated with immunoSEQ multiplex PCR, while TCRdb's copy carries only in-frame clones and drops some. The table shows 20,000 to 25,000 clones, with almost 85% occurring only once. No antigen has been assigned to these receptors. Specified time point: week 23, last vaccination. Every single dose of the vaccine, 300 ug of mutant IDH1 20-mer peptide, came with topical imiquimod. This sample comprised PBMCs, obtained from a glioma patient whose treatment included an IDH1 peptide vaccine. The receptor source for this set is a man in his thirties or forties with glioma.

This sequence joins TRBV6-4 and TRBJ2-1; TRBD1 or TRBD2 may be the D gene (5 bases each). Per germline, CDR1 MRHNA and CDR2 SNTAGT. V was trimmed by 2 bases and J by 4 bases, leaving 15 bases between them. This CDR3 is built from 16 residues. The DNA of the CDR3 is TGTGCCAGCAGTGACGGGGGTAGCGACGGGTACAATGAGCAGTTCTTC. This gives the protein CASSDGGSDGYNEQFF.

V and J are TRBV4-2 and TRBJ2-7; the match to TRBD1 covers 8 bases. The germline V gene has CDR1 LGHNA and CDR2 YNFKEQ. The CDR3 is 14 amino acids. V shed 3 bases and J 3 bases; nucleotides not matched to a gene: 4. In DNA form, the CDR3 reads TGTGCCAGCAGCCAGGACGACAGGGGCTACGAGCAGTACTTC. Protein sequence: CASSQDDRGYEQYF.

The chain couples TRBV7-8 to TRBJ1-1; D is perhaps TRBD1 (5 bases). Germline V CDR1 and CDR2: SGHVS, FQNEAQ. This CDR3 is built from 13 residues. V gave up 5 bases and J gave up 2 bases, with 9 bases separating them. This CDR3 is CASSRGQNTEAFF. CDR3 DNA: TGTGCCAGCAGCCGCGGACAAAACACTGAAGCTTTCTTT.

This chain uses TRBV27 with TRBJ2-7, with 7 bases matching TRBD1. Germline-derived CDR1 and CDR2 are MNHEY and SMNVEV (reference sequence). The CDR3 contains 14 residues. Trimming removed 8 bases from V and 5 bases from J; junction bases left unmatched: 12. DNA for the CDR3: TGTGCCAGCTCGAGAGGACAGGCTGGCCACGAGCAGTACTTC. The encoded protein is CASSRGQAGHEQYF.

DNA of the CDR3: TGCGCCAGCAGCGTCGGACAGGGTTGGACCGGGGAGCTGTTTTTT. Encoded protein: CASSVGQGWTGELFF. The genes are TRBV5-1 and TRBJ2-2; the match to TRBD1 covers 8 bases. The CDR3 is 15 amino acids. The junction had 7 bases not matched to a gene; V was cut back by 4 bases and J by 5 bases. Germline CDR1 reads SGHRS; CDR2 reads YFSETQ.

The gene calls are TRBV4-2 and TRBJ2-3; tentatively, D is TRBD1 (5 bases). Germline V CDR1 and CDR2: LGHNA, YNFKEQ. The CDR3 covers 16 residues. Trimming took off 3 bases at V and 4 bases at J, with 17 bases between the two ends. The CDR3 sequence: CASSQDPKLGADTQYF. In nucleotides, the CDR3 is TGTGCCAGCAGCCAGGATCCCAAGTTAGGGGCAGATACGCAGTATTTT.

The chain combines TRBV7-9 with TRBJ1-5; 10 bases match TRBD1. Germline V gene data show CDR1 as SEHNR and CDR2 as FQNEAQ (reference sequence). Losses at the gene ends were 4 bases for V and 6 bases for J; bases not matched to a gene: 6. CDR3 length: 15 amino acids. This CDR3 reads CASSSDRGGGQPQHF. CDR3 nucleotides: TGTGCCAGCAGCTCGGACAGGGGGGGAGGTCAGCCCCAGCATTTT.

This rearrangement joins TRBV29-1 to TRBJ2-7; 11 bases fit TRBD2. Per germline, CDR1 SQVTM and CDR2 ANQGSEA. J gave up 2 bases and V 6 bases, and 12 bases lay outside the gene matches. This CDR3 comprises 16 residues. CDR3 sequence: CSVLGTSGALTYEQYF. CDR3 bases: TGCAGCGTCCTAGGGACTAGCGGAGCCCTTACCTACGAGCAGTACTTC.

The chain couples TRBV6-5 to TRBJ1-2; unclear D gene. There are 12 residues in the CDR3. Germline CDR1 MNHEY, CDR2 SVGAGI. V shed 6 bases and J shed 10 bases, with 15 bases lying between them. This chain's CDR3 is CASSPDKRAYTF. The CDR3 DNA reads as TGTGCCAGCAGCCCAGATAAAAGGGCCTACACCTTC.

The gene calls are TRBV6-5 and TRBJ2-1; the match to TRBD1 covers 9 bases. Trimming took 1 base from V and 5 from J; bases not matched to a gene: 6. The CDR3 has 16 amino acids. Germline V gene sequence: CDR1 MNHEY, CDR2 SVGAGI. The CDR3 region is CASSYFRDRANNEQFF. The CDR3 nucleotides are TGTGCCAGCAGTTACTTCCGGGACAGGGCTAACAATGAGCAGTTCTTC.

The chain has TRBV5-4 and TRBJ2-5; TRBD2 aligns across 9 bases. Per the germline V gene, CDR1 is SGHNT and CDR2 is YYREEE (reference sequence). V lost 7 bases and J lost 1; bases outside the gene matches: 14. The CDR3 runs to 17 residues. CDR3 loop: CASQAGGRGPPQETQYF. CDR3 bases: TGTGCCAGCCAAGCGGGGGGTCGGGGACCTCCCCAAGAGACCCAGTACTTC.

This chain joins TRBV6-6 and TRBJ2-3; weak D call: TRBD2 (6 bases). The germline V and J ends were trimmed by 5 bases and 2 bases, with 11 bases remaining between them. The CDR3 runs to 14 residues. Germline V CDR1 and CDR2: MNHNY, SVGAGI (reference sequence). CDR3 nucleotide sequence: TGTGCCAGCAGTATCGGGGGTCCCACAGATACGCAGTATTTT. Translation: CASSIGGPTDTQYF.

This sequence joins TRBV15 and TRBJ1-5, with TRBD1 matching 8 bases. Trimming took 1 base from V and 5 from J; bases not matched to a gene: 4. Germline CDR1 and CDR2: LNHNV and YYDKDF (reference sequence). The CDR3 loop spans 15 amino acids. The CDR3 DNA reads TGTGCCACCAGCAGAGGACAGGGGTCGTATCAGCCCCAGCATTTT. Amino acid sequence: CATSRGQGSYQPQHF.

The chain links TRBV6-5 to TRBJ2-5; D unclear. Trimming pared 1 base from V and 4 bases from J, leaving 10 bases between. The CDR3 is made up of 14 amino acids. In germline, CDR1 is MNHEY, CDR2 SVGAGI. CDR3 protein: CASSYFNSRETQYF. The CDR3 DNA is TGTGCCAGCAGTTACTTCAACAGCCGAGAGACCCAGTACTTC.

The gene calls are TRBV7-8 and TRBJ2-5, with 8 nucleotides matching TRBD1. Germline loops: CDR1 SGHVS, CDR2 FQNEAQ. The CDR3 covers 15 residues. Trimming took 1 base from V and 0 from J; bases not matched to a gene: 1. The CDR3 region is CASSLGTGYQETQYF. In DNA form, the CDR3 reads TGTGCCAGCAGCTTAGGGACAGGGTACCAAGAGACCCAGTACTTC.

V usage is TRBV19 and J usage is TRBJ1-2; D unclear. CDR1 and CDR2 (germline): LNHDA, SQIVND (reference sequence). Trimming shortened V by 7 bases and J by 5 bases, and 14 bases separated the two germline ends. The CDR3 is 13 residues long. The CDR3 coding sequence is TGTGCCAGTACGGGCGGCCCTGGATATGGCTACACCTTC. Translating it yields CASTGGPGYGYTF.

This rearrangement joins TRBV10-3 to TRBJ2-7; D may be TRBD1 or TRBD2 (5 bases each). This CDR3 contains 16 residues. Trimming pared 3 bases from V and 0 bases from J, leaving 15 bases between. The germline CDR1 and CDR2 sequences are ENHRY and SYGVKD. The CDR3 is CAISDPRDASSYEQYF. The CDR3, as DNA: TGTGCCATCAGTGACCCCCGGGACGCGAGCTCCTACGAGCAGTACTTC.

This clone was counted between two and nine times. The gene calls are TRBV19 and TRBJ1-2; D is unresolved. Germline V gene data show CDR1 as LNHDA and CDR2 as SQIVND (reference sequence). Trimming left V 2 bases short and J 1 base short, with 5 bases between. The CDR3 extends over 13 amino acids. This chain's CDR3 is CASSISLNYGYTF. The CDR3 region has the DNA TGTGCCAGTAGTATAAGTCTTAACTATGGCTACACCTTC.

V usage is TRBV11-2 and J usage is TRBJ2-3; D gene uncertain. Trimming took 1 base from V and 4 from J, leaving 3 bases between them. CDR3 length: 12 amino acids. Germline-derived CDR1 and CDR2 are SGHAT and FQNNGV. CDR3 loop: CASSLVADTQYF. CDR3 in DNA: TGTGCCAGCAGCTTAGTTGCAGATACGCAGTATTTT.

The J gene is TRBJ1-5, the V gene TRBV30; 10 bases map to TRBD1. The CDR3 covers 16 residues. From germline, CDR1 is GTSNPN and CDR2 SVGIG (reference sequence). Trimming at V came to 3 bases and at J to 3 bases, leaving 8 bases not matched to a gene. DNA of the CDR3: TGTGCCTGGAGAACCAAGGGACAGGGGCTCAATCAGCCCCAGCATTTT. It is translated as CAWRTKGQGLNQPQHF.

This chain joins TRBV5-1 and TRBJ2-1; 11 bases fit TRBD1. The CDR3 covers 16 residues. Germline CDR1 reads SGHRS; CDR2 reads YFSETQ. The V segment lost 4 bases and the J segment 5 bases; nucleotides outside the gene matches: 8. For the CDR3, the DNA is TGCGCCAGCAGCGAACGGACAGGGGGCGCCCACAATGAGCAGTTCTTC. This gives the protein CASSERTGGAHNEQFF.

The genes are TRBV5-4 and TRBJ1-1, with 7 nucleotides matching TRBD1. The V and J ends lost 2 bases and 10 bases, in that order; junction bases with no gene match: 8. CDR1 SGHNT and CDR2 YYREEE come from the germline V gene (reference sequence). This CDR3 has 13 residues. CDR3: CASSLDPTGRAFF. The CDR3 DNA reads TGTGCCAGCAGCTTAGATCCGACAGGGCGAGCTTTCTTT.

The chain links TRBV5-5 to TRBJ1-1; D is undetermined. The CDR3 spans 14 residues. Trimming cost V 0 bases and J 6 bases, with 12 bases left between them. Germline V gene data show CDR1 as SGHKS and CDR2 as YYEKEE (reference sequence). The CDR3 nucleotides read TGTGCCAGCAGCTTGGACCGCGCGGGAGCTGAAGCTTTCTTT. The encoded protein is CASSLDRAGAEAFF.

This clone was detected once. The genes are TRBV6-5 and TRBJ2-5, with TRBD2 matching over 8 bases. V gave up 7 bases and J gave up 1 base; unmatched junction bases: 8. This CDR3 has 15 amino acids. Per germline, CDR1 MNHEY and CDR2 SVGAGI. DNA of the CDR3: TGTGCCAGCACAAGGACGGGGGGGACCCAAGAGACCCAGTACTTC. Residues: CASTRTGGTQETQYF.

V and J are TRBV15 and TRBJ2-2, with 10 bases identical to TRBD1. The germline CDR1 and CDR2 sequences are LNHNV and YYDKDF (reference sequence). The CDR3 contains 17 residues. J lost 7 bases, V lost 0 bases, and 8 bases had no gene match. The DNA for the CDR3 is TGTGCCACCAGCAGAGATCGAGGGACAGGGGTGGTCGGGGAGCTGTTTTTT. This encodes CATSRDRGTGVVGELFF.

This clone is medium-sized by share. The CDR3 bases are TGTGCCAGCAGTGATGAGTCCGACAGGGGGGGCCCTGAAGCTTTCTTT. It codes for CASSDESDRGGPEAFF. The chain has TRBV25-1 and TRBJ1-1; 9 bases match TRBD1. The CDR3 has 16 amino acids. CDR1 is MGHDK, CDR2 SYGVNS, per germline. J lost 6 bases, V lost 3 bases, and 11 bases had no gene match.

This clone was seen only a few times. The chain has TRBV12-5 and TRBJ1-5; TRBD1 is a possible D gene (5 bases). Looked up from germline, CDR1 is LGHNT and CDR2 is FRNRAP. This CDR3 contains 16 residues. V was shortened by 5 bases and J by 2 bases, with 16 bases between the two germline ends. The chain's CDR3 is CASGLRARDGNQPQHF. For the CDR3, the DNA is TGTGCTAGTGGTCTACGGGCCAGGGACGGCAATCAGCCCCAGCATTTT. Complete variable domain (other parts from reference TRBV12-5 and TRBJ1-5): DARVTQTPRHKVTEMGQEVTMRCQPILGHNTVFWYRQTMMQGLELLAYFRNRAPLDDSGMPKDRFSAEMPDATLATLKIQPSEPRDSAVYFCASGLRARDGNQPQHFGDGTRLSIL.

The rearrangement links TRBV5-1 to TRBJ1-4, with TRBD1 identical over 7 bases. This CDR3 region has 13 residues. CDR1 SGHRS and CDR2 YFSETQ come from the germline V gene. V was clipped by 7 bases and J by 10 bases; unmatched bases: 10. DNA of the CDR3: TGCGCCAGCGCTACTGGGGACAGAGGAAAACTGTTTTTT. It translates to CASATGDRGKLFF.

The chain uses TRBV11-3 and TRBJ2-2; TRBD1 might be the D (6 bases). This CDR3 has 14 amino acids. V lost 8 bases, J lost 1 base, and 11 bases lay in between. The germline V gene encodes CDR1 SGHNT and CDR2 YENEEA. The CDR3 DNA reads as TGTGCCAGCGCCCAAGGGGGGAACACCGGGGAGCTGTTTTTT. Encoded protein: CASAQGGNTGELFF.

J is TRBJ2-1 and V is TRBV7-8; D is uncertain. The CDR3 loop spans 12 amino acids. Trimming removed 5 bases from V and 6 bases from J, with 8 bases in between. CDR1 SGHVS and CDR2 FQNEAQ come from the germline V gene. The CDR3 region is CASSPGSNEQFF. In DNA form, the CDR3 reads TGTGCCAGCAGCCCGGGCTCCAATGAGCAGTTCTTC.